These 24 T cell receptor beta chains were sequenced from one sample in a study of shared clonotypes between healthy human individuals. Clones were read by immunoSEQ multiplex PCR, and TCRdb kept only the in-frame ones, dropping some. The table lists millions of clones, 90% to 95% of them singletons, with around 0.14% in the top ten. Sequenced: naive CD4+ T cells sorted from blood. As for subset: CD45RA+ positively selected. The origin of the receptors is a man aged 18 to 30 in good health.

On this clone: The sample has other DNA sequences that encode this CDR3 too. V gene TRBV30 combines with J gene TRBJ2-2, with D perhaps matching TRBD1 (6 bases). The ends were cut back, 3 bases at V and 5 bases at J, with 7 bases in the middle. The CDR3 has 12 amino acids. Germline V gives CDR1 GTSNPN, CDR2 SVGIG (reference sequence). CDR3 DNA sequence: TGTGCCTGGAGCAGGGGAACCGGGGAGCTGTTTTTT. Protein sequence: CAWSRGTGELFF.

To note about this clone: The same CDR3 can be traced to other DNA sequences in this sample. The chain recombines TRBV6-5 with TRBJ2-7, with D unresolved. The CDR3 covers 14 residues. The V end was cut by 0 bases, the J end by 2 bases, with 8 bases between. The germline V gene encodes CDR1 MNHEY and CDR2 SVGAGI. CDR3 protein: CASSYSGSTYEQYF. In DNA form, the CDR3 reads TGTGCCAGCAGTTACTCGGGCAGTACCTACGAGCAGTACTTC.

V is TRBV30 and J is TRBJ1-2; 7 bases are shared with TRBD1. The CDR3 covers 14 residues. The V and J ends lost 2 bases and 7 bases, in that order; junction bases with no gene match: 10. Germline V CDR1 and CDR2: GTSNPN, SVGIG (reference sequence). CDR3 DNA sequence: TGTGCCTGGAGTTTTCAGGGGGAACGACGTGGCTACACCTTC. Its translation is CAWSFQGERRGYTF.

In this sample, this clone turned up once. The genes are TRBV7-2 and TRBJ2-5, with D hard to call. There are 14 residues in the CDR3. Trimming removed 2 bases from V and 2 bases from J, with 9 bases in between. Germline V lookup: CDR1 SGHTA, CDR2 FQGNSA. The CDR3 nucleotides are TGTGCCAGCAGCTTACCCCCAAATCAAGAGACCCAGTACTTC. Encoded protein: CASSLPPNQETQYF.

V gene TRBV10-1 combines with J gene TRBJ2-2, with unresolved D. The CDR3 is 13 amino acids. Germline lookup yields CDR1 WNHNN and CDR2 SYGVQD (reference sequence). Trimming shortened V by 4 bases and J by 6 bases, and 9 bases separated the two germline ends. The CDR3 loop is CASSGVVSGELFF. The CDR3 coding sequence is TGCGCCAGCAGTGGGGTGGTCTCCGGGGAGCTGTTTTTT.

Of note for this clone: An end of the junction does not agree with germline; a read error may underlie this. CDR3 sequence: CASSQGLAGGPETQYF. Here the CDR3 DNA reads TGTGCTAGCAGCCAAGGACTAGCGGGAGGTCCAGAGACCCAGTACTTC. The chain joins TRBV7-7 to TRBJ2-5; 14 bases map to TRBD2. The CDR3 consists of 16 residues. CDR1 is SSHAT, CDR2 FNYEAQ, per germline (reference sequence).

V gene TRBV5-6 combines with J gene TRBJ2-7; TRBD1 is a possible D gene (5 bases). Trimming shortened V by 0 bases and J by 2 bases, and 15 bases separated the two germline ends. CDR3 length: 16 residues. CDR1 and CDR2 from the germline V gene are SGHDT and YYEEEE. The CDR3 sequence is CASSLGMGQPTYEQYF. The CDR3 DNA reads TGTGCCAGCAGCTTGGGGATGGGGCAGCCGACCTACGAGCAGTACTTC.

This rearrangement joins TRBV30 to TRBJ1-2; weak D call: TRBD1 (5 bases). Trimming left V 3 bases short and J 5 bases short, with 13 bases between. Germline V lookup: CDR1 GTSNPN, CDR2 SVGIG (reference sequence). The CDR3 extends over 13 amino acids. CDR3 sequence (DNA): TGTGCCTGGAGCCCCCAAAGGGGTTATGGCTACACCTTC. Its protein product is CAWSPQRGYGYTF.

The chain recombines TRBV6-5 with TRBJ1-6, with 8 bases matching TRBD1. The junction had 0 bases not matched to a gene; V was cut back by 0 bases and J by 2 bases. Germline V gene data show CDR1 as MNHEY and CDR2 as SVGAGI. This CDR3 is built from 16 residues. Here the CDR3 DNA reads TGTGCCAGCAGTTACTCGACAGGGGCCTATAATTCACCCCTCCACTTT. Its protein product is CASSYSTGAYNSPLHF.

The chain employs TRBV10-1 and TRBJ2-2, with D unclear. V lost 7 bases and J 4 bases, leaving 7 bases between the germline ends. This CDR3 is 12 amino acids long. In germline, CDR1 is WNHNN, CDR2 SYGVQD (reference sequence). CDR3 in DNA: TGCGCCAGCAAGAGCAGCACCGGGGAGCTGTTTTTT. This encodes CASKSSTGELFF.

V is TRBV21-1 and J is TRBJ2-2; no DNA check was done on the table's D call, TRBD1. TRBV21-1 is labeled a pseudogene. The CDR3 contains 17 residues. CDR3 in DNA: TGTGCCAGGCGAGTGGAGACAGGGGGAAGAAAGGGCGGGGAGCTGTTTTTT. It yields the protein CARRVETGGRKGGELFF.

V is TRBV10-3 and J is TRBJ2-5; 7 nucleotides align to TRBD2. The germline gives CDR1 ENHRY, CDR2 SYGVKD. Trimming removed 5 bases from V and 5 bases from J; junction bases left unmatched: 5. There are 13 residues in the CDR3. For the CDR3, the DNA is TGTGCCATCAGTTCCGGACTAGAGGAGACCCAGTACTTC. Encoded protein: CAISSGLEETQYF.

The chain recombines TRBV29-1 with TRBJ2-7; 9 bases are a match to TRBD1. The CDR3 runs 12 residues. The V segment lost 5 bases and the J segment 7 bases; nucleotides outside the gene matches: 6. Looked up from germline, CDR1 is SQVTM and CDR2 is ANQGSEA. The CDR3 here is CSVTGGSGEQYF. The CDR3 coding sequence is TGCAGCGTTACAGGGGGCAGCGGGGAGCAGTACTTC.

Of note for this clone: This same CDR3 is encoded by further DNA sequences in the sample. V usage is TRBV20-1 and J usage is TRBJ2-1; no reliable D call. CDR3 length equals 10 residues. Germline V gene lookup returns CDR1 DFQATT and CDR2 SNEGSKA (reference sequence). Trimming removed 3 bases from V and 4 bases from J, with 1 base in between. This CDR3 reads CSARYNEQFF. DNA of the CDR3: TGCAGTGCTAGGTACAATGAGCAGTTCTTC.

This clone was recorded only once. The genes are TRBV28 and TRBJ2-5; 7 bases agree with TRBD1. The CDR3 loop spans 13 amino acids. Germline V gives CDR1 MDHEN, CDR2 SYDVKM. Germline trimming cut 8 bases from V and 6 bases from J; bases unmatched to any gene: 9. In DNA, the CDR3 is TGTGCCAGCGGCCAGGACAGGACACAGACCCAGTACTTC. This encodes CASGQDRTQTQYF.

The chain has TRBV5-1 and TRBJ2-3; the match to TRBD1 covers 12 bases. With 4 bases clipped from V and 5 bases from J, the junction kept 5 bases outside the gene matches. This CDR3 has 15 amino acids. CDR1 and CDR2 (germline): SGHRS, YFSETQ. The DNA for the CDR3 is TGCGCCAGCAGCGAGGGACAGGGGGCTGTAGATACGCAGTATTTT. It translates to CASSEGQGAVDTQYF.

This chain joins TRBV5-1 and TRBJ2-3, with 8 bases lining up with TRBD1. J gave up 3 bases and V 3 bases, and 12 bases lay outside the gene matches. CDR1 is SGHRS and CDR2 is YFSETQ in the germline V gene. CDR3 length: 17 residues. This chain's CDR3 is CASSSGQGRARTDTQYF. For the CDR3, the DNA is TGCGCCAGCAGCTCCGGACAGGGCCGAGCCCGTACAGATACGCAGTATTTT.

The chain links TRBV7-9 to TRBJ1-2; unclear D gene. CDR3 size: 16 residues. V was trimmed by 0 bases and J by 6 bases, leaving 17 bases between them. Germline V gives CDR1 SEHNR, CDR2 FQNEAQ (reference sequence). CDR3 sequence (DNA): TGTGCCAGCAGCTTAGCTTCTCAGGTCCCCACAAATGGCTACACCTTC. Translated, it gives CASSLASQVPTNGYTF.

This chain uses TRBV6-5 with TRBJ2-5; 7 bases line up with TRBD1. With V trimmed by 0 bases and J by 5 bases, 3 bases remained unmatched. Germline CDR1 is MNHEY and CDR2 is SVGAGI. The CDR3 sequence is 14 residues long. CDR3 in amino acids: CASSYSDRSETQYF. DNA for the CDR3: TGTGCCAGCAGTTACTCGGACAGGTCTGAGACCCAGTACTTC.

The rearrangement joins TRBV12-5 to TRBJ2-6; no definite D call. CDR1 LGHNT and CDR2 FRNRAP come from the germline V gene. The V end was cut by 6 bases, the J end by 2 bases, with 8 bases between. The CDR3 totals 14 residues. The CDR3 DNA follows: TGTGCTAGTGGCCTCTCGGCTGGGGCCAACGTCCTGACTTTC. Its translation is CASGLSAGANVLTF.

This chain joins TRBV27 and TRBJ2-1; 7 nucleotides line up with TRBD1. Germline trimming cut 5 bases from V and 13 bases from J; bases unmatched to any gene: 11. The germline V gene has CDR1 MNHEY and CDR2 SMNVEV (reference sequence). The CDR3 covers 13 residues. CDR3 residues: CASSTLPRQGQFF. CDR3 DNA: TGTGCCAGCAGTACCCTTCCTCGACAGGGCCAGTTCTTC.

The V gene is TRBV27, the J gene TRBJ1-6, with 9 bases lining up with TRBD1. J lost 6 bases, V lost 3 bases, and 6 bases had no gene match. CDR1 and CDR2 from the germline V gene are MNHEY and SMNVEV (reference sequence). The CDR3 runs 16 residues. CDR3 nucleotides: TGTGCCAGCAGTTTGTTTGGGGGACAGGGTAATTCACCCCTCCACTTT. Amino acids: CASSLFGGQGNSPLHF.

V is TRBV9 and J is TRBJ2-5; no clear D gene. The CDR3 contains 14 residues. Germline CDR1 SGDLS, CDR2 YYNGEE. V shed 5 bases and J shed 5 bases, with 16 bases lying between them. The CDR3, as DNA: TGTGCCAGCAGTGCCACGAATTGGGCGGAGACCCAGTACTTC. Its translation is CASSATNWAETQYF. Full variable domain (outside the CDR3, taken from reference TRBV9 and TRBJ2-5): DSGVTQTPKHLITATGQRVTLRCSPRSGDLSVYWYQQSLDQGLQFLIQYYNGEERAKGNILERFSAQQFPDLHSELNLSSLELGDSALYFCASSATNWAETQYFGPGTRLLVL.

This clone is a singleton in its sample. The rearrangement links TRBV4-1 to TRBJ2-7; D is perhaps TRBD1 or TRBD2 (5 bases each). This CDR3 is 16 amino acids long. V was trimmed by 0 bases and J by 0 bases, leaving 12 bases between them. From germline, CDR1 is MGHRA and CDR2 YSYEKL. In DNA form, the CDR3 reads TGCGCCAGCAGCCAAGAGGGGCTCGGGGCCTCCTACGAGCAGTACTTC. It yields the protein CASSQEGLGASYEQYF.